The 18 T cell receptor beta chains in this list originate from one sample, sequenced in a study of tumor and adjacent non-tumor tissue in lung cancer. The template was RNA from unsorted bulk tissue. This non-tumor lung sample came from over 3 cm beyond the tumor edge. TCRbeta libraries were built with three rounds of nested PCR, modified from ARM-PCR. TCRdb ran MiXCR on the multiplex PCR reads and lists one entry per CDR3 protein. The sample shows some 73,000 distinct CDR3 sequences, 65% to 85% of them seen only once. The sample comprised distant non-tumor lung tissue. The receptors were sampled from a man between 60 and 70 years old with non-small cell lung cancer.

By its share, this clonotype is medium-sized. The rearrangement joins TRBV4-1 to TRBJ2-1, with TRBD1 identical over 8 bases. The CDR3 consists of 17 residues. CDR1 is MGHRA, CDR2 YSYEKL, per germline. Trimming removed 0 bases from V and 9 bases from J; junction bases left unmatched: 13. The CDR3 loop reads CASSQDRGPRGRGEQFF. The CDR3, as DNA: TGCGCCAGCAGCCAAGATCGGGGCCCCAGGGGGCGGGGTGAGCAGTTCTTC.

The gene calls are TRBV20-1 and TRBJ2-7; perhaps D is TRBD1 or TRBD2 (5 bases each). The CDR3 has 13 residues. CDR1 is DFQATT, CDR2 SNEGSKA, per germline (reference sequence). The CDR3: CTTRVEGTYEQYF. In nucleotides, the CDR3 is TGCACTACTAGAGTAGAGGGGACCTACGAGCAGTACTTC.

The V gene is TRBV19, the J gene TRBJ1-3; 9 bases line up with TRBD1. CDR3 length equals 16 residues. Germline CDR1 LNHDA, CDR2 SQIVND (reference sequence). After removal of 7 bases from V and 4 bases from J, the junction contained 11 bases not matched to a gene. The CDR3 loop reads CASTGTGHGTGNTIYF. DNA for the CDR3: TGTGCCAGTACAGGGACAGGGCATGGTACAGGAAACACCATATATTTT.

The V call is TRBV20-1, the J call TRBJ2-7, with 10 bases fitting TRBD2. V was clipped by 8 bases and J by 0 bases; unmatched bases: 7. The CDR3 has 14 residues. Looked up from germline, CDR1 is DFQATT and CDR2 is SNEGSKA (reference sequence). In nucleotides, the CDR3 is TGCAGTACTCGCCCTAGCGGGAGCTCCTACGAGCAGTACTTC. Residues: CSTRPSGSSYEQYF.

The V and J genes are TRBV4-2 and TRBJ2-1, with a weak D call TRBD2 (5 bases). The CDR3 covers 12 residues. CDR1 is LGHNA, CDR2 YNFKEQ, per germline. The CDR3 loop reads CTSSHNGDLQFF. The CDR3 DNA follows: TGTACAAGCAGCCATAACGGGGATCTTCAGTTCTTC.

The chain combines TRBV12-3 or TRBV12-4 with TRBJ1-1, with D possibly being TRBD1 (5 bases). The germline V and J ends were trimmed by 5 bases and 5 bases, with 12 bases remaining between them. This CDR3 has 13 residues. Here the CDR3 DNA reads TGTGCCAGCAGTGAGGGGACGAATACTGAAGCTTTCTTT. Translated, it gives CASSEGTNTEAFF.

As regards this clonotype: A junction boundary mismatches the germline segment, possibly from a read error. V gene TRBV12-3 or TRBV12-4 combines with J gene TRBJ1-3, with D possibly being TRBD1 (5 bases). This CDR3 comprises 16 residues. CDR3 bases: TGTGCCAGCAGTTTAGACTCCTGGGGCTCTCGAAACACCATATATTTT. It codes for CASSLDSWGSRNTIYF.

In the case of this clonotype: A junction boundary mismatches the germline segment, possibly from a read error. The chain links TRBV11-2 to TRBJ2-7; D unresolved. This CDR3 is 14 amino acids long. The germline CDR1 and CDR2 sequences are SGHAT and FQNNGV. The CDR3 nucleotides read TGTGCAAGCAGCTCAGCATCTCTCTCCTACGAGCAGTACTTC. Its translation is CASSSASLSYEQYF. The full variable domain, in which reference TRBV11-2 and TRBJ2-7 provide the parts outside the CDR3, is EAGVAQSPRYKIIEKRQSVAFWCNPISGHATLYWYQQILGQGPKLLIQFQNNGVVDDSQLPKDRFSAERLKGVDSTLKIQPAKLEDSAVYLCASSSASLSYEQYFGPGTRLTVT.

As for this clonotype: Compared with germline, one end of the junction differs, possibly owing to a read error. The chain has TRBV6-5 and TRBJ2-7, with 10 bases that match TRBD2. This CDR3 spans 15 amino acids. CDR1 MNHEY and CDR2 SVGAGI come from the germline V gene. The CDR3 nucleotides read TGTGCTAGCAGTTACCTAGCGGGAGTCTCCTACGAGCAGTACTTC. Its protein is CASSYLAGVSYEQYF.

Details on this clonotype: Its ends do not fully match the called genes, so a read error is possible. The chain joins TRBV6-2 or TRBV6-3 to TRBJ2-1, with D uncertain. CDR1 and CDR2 from the germline V gene are MNHEY and SVGEGT. The CDR3 runs to 14 residues. The CDR3 region is CTSADRKVRNEQFF. CDR3 sequence (DNA): TGTACCAGCGCCGACCGGAAAGTCCGCAATGAGCAGTTCTTC.

Comments on this clonotype: The conserved phenylalanine or tryptophan is not found at the CDR3 terminus, so this likely reflects a read error. V gene TRBV11-1 combines with J gene TRBJ2-7; possibly TRBD2 for D (5 bases). CDR1 is SGHAT, CDR2 FQDESV, per germline (reference sequence). The CDR3 extends over 16 amino acids. CDR3 nucleotides: TGTGCCATCAGCTTAGCGATTCGTGGCAACTCCTACGAGCAGTACTCC. Its translation is CAISLAIRGNSYEQYS.

Concerning this clonotype itself: One end of the junction fails to match germline, which may point to a read error. This rearrangement joins TRBV6-2 or TRBV6-3 to TRBJ2-1; D might be TRBD1 (6 bases). CDR3 length: 14 amino acids. Germline-derived CDR1 and CDR2 are MNHEY and SVGEGT. The CDR3: CANIDRTARNEQFF. CDR3 DNA: TGCGCCAACATCGACCGGACAGCCCGCAATGAGCAGTTCTTC.

Of note for this clonotype: This CDR3 fails to terminate in the conserved phenylalanine or tryptophan, so it likely reflects a read error. V and J are TRBV6-2 or TRBV6-3 and TRBJ2-7; D might be TRBD2 (5 bases). Germline CDR1 and CDR2: MNHEY and SVGEGT. V was trimmed by 4 bases and J by 4 bases, leaving 14 bases between them. This CDR3 spans 14 amino acids. Here the CDR3 reads CASSSPLESYEQYI. The CDR3 DNA sequence: TGTGCCAGCAGTTCCCCACTAGAGTCATACGAGCAGTACATC.

This clonotype was seen just once. One junction end does not reproduce the germline sequence, and a read error may be involved. This chain links TRBV20-1 with TRBJ1-6; possibly TRBD1 for D (6 bases). Germline V CDR1 and CDR2: DFQATT, SNEGSKA (reference sequence). The CDR3 consists of 14 residues. The CDR3 region has the DNA TGCAATGCTAGAGATAGGGGGACCTATTCACCCCTCCACTTT. It yields the protein CNARDRGTYSPLHF.

To note about this clonotype: A much larger clone sits a single nucleotide away, making a read error possible. V is TRBV12-3 or TRBV12-4 and J is TRBJ2-6; D unresolved. Trimming took off 7 bases at V and 2 bases at J, with 12 bases between the two ends. The CDR3 consists of 15 residues. In nucleotides, the CDR3 is TGTGCCAGCACTAATAATCGTGCTGGGGCCAACGTCCTGACTTTC. The encoded protein is CASTNNRAGANVLTF.

With regard to this clonotype: At one end the junction does not follow the germline gene, possibly because of a read error. This rearrangement joins TRBV20-1 to TRBJ1-6; 10 bases fit TRBD1. Per germline, CDR1 DFQATT and CDR2 SNEGSKA (reference sequence). CDR3 size: 14 residues. The CDR3 reads CNASDRGPNSPLQF. The CDR3 DNA follows: TGCAATGCTAGTGACAGGGGGCCTAATTCACCCCTCCAGTTT.

Notes on this clonotype: A read error may account for a junction end that differs from germline. This chain joins TRBV29-1 and TRBJ2-3; the D is unclear. Germline CDR1 reads SQVTM; CDR2 reads ANQGSEA. The CDR3 totals 12 residues. CDR3 residues: CTVKKITDTQYF. The CDR3 nucleotides read TGCACCGTTAAGAAGATTACAGATACGCAGTATTTT.

This clonotype was observed once. The chain uses TRBV11-3 and TRBJ2-2; weak D call: TRBD2 (5 bases). The CDR3 totals 18 residues. The germline V and J ends were trimmed by 5 bases and 10 bases, with 29 bases remaining between them. Germline-derived CDR1 and CDR2 are SGHNT and YENEEA. CDR3 in amino acids: CASSPRGAEGYRAVELFF. CDR3 sequence (DNA): TGTGCCAGCAGCCCCCGGGGAGCGGAAGGATACAGAGCCGTGGAGCTGTTTTTT.